The sequence of this TCR beta chain was determined in a study of human T cells and chemical hapten exposure. Whole-study findings and limits: TCRs above 1 in 1000 frequency stayed constant with DPC sensitization. The formation of large CDR3 similarity clusters by expanded TCRs significantly exceeded that of controls. The immune response of these alopecia patients might not match healthy individuals'.

The germline gives CDR1 SGDLS, CDR2 YYNGEE. Trimming removed 3 bases from V and 4 bases from J; junction bases left unmatched: 5. The CDR3 consists of 16 residues. Of note for this clonotype: Antigen specificity is unknown.

TCRdb fed the RACE reads into MiXCR, producing one record per CDR3 protein. Altogether more than 45,000 distinct CDR3 sequences are present, around 12% being singletons, with the ten largest covering roughly 2.4%. Time point described: patch test 3, about 24 weeks after DPC sensitization. Treatment defined: therapeutic diphenylcyclopropenone sensitization with weekly scalp DPC. Researchers sampled blood before each patch test went on. This receptor was obtained from a man in his thirties or forties with alopecia areata. Some clones in this sample may be carry-over from other donors' samples. V is TRBV9 and J is TRBJ2-7, with TRBD2 matching over 15 bases. This specimen consisted of whole blood, obtained in connection with sensitization to the hapten diphenylcyclopropenone (DPC). CDR3 bases: TGTGCCAGCAGCGCTGCCGGGACTAGCGGGAGGTACGAGCAGTACTTC. Translated: CASSAAGTSGRYEQYF.